The next 10 T cell receptor beta chains were all read from a single sample in a study of T cell responses to AZD1222 COVID-19 vaccine. The data were produced by immunoSEQ multiplex PCR, yet TCRdb's version contains in-frame clones alone and is incomplete. The table has 95,000 to 100,000 clones, 85% to 90% seen once. The material was peripheral blood, obtained on day 0 of AZD1222 vaccination. Receptors originate from an adult in good health.

This chain links TRBV7-9 with TRBJ2-1; D is undetermined. V dropped 0 bases and J dropped 6 bases, with 6 bases sitting between them. The CDR3 is 13 amino acids. Germline values: CDR1 SEHNR, CDR2 FQNEAQ (reference sequence). CDR3: CASSLAYLNEQFF. The DNA for the CDR3 is TGTGCCAGCAGCTTAGCATACCTCAATGAGCAGTTCTTC.

The V gene is TRBV28, the J gene TRBJ2-1, with unresolved D. The V end lost 6 bases, the J end lost 0 bases, and 18 bases lay between the germline ends. CDR3 size: 17 residues. Germline V gene data show CDR1 as MDHEN and CDR2 as SYDVKM. The CDR3 loop reads CASRPPVAWDSYNEQFF. The CDR3 DNA reads TGTGCCAGCAGGCCCCCGGTGGCTTGGGACTCCTACAATGAGCAGTTCTTC.

This chain connects TRBV13 to TRBJ2-2, with no clear D. In germline, CDR1 is PRHDT, CDR2 FYEKMQ (reference sequence). The V and J ends lost 9 bases and 6 bases respectively, with 11 bases between them. The CDR3 is 12 amino acids. CDR3 nucleotide sequence: TGTGCCAGTACCACCACAGCCGGGGAGCTGTTTTTT. It codes for CASTTTAGELFF.

This clone was counted between two and nine times. The chain links TRBV11-2 to TRBJ2-1; D is perhaps TRBD1 (5 bases). The ends were cut back, 7 bases at V and 2 bases at J, with 12 bases in the middle. The CDR3 totals 14 residues. Germline lookup yields CDR1 SGHAT and CDR2 FQNNGV. The CDR3 bases are TGTGCCAGCACCAAAGGGGCTGCCTACAATGAGCAGTTCTTC. It translates to CASTKGAAYNEQFF.

The chain carries TRBV6-2 or TRBV6-3 and TRBJ2-5; 12 bases fit TRBD2. The CDR3 has 18 residues. The J segment lost 3 bases and the V segment lost 2 bases, leaving 10 bases of the junction unmatched. Germline V gene data show CDR1 as MNHEY and CDR2 as SVGEGT. This CDR3 reads CASSYQKGLAGRKETQYF. CDR3 in DNA: TGTGCCAGCAGTTACCAAAAAGGACTAGCGGGGCGGAAAGAGACCCAGTACTTC.

The CDR3 DNA follows: TGTGCCAGCAGCACCCCCCCGGGTACGCAGTATTTT. This codes for CASSTPPGTQYF. V usage is TRBV9 and J usage is TRBJ2-3; no clear D gene. Trimming shortened V by 4 bases and J by 8 bases, and 11 bases separated the two germline ends. The CDR3 covers 12 residues. Looked up from germline, CDR1 is SGDLS and CDR2 is YYNGEE.

The genes are TRBV28 and TRBJ1-4; TRBD1 matches 9 bases. Germline trimming cut 6 bases from V and 2 bases from J; bases unmatched to any gene: 4. Germline loops: CDR1 MDHEN, CDR2 SYDVKM. The CDR3 consists of 15 residues. The CDR3 protein is CASRIQGATNEKLFF. The CDR3 DNA follows: TGTGCCAGCAGAATACAGGGGGCGACTAATGAAAAACTGTTTTTT.

J is TRBJ2-3 and V is TRBV7-8; D may match TRBD1 or TRBD2 (6 bases each). Germline V gene lookup returns CDR1 SGHVS and CDR2 FQNEAQ. The CDR3 is made up of 15 amino acids. V lost 3 bases, J lost 4 bases, and 14 bases lay in between. The CDR3 DNA reads TGTGCCAGCAGCTTGACCGGGGGCGGAGCAGATACGCAGTATTTT. Its protein is CASSLTGGGADTQYF.

This clone was recorded once. The V call is TRBV6-2 or TRBV6-3, the J call TRBJ2-7, with 9 bases that match TRBD2. J was trimmed by 1 base and V by 3 bases; bases with no gene match: 4. The CDR3 is 15 amino acids. From germline, CDR1 is MNHEY and CDR2 SVGEGT. The CDR3 nucleotides are TGTGCCAGCAGTTATCTAGCGGGGCTTTCCTACGAGCAGTACTTC. Amino acid sequence: CASSYLAGLSYEQYF.

The chain uses TRBV9 and TRBJ1-4; tentatively, D is TRBD1 (6 bases). Germline V gene data show CDR1 as SGDLS and CDR2 as YYNGEE. V lost 3 bases and J 3 bases, leaving 9 bases between the germline ends. CDR3 size: 14 residues. CDR3 bases: TGTGCCAGCAGCGACAGGGAGTCTAATGAAAAACTGTTTTTT. Translating it yields CASSDRESNEKLFF.